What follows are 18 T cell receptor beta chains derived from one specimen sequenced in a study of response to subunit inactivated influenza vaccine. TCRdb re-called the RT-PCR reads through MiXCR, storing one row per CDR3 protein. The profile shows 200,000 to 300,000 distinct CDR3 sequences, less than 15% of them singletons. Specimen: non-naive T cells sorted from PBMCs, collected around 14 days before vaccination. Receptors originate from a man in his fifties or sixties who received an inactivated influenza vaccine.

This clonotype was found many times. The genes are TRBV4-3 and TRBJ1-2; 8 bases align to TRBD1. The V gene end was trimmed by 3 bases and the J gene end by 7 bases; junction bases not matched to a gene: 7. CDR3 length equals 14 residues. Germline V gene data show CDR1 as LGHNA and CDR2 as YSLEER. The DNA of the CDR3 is TGCGCCAGCAGCCAGGAGACAGGGGATCGTGGCTACACCTTC. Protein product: CASSQETGDRGYTF.

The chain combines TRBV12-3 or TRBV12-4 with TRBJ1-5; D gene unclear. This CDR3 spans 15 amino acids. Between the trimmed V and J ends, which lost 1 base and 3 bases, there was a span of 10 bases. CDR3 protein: CASSLDWEANQPQHF. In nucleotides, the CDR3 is TGTGCCAGCAGTTTAGATTGGGAGGCCAATCAGCCCCAGCATTTT.

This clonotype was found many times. The CDR3 DNA sequence: TGCGCCAGCAGCCAAGCCCGGGGGGGAAATTCACCCCTCCACTTT. It translates to CASSQARGGNSPLHF. This chain connects TRBV4-1 to TRBJ1-6, with D perhaps TRBD1 (5 bases). The germline gives CDR1 MGHRA, CDR2 YSYEKL. The germline V and J ends were trimmed by 1 base and 7 bases, with 11 bases remaining between them. This CDR3 comprises 15 residues.

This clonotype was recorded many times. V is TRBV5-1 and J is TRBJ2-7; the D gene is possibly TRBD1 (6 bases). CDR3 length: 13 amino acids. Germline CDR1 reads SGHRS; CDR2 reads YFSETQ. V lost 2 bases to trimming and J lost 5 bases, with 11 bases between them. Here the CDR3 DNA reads TGCGCCAGCAGCTTCTGGGGGCAGGACGAGCAGTACTTC. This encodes CASSFWGQDEQYF.

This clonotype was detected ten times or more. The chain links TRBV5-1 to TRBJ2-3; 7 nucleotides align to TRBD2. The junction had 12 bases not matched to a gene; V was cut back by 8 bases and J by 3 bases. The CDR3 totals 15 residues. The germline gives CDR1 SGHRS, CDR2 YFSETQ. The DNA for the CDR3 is TGCGCCAGTTGCAGTGTCGGGGGGAGGACAGATACGCAGTATTTT. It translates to CASCSVGGRTDTQYF.

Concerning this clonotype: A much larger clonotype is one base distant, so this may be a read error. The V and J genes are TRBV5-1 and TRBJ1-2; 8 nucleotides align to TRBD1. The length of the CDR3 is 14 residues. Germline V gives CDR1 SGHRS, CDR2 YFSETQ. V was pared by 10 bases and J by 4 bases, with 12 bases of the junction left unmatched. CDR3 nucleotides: TGCGCCTGCTCCGATGGCACAGGGGGCTATGGCTACACCTTC. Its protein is CACSDGTGGYGYTF.

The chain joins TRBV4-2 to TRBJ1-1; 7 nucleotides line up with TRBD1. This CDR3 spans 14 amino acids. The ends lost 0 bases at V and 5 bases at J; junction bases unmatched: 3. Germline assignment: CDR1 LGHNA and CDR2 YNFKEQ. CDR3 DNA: TGTGCCAGCAGCCAAGATAGGGGGCGAACTGAAGCTTTCTTT. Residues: CASSQDRGRTEAFF.

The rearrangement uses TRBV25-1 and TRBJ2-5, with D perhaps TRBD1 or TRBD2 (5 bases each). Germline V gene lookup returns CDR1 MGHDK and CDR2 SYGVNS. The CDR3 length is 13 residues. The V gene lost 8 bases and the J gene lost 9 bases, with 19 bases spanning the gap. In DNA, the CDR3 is TGTGCCAGCCGACAGACGAGGGAATCGGCCCAGTACTTC. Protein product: CASRQTRESAQYF.

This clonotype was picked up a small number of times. As DNA, the CDR3 is TGTGCCAGCAGTTACTCGCCGGGACAGGGGTTGGAGACCCAGTACTTC. The encoded protein is CASSYSPGQGLETQYF. The rearrangement uses TRBV6-5 and TRBJ2-5, with 10 nucleotides matching TRBD1. The ends lost 0 bases at V and 5 bases at J; junction bases unmatched: 6. This CDR3 has 16 amino acids. Germline-derived CDR1 and CDR2 are MNHEY and SVGAGI.

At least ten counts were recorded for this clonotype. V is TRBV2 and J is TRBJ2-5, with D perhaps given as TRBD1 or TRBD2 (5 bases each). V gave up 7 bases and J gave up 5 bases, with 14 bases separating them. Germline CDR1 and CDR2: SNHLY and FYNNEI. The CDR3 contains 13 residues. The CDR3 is CASNTGPVETQYF. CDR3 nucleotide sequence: TGTGCCAGCAATACGGGGCCGGTGGAGACCCAGTACTTC.

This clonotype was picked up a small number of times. The CDR3 here is CASRDRGKAKTQYF. The DNA of the CDR3 is TGTGCCAGTAGGGACAGGGGTAAGGCGAAGACCCAGTACTTC. The chain couples TRBV19 to TRBJ2-5, with TRBD1 matching over 9 bases. The CDR3 runs to 14 residues. Germline V gene sequence: CDR1 LNHDA, CDR2 SQIVND (reference sequence). V gave up 6 bases and J gave up 6 bases; unmatched junction bases: 8.

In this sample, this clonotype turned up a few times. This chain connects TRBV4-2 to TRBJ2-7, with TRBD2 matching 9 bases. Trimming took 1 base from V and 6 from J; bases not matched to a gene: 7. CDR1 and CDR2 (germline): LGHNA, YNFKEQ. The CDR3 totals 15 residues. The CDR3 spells CASSQGSSGSGEQYF. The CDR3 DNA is TGTGCCAGCAGCCAAGGTAGTAGCGGGAGTGGCGAGCAGTACTTC.

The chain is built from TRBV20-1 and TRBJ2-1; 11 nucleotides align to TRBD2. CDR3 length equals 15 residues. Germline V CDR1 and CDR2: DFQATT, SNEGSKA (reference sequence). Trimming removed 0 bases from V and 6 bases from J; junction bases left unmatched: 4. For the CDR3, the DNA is TGCAGTGCTAGAGATGGAGGACTAGCGGGCAATGAGCAGTTCTTC. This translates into CSARDGGLAGNEQFF.

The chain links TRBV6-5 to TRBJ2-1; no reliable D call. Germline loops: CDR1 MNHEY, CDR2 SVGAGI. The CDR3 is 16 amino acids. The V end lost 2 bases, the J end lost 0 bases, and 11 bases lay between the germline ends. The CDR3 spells CASSYGLSSSYNEQFF. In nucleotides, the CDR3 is TGTGCCAGCAGTTACGGGCTATCGAGCTCCTACAATGAGCAGTTCTTC.

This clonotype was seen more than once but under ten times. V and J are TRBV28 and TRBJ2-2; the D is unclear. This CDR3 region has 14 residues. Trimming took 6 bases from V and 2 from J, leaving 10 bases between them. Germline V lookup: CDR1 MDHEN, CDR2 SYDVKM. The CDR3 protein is CASRSIFNTGELFF. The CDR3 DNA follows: TGTGCCAGCAGATCAATCTTTAACACCGGGGAGCTGTTTTTT.

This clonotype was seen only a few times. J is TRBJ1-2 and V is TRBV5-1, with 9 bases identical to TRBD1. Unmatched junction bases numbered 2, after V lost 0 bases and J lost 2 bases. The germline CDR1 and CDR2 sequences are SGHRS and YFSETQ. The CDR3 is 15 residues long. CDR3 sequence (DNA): TGCGCCAGCAGCTTGGGGGGGACAGGGAACTATGGCTACACCTTC. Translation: CASSLGGTGNYGYTF.

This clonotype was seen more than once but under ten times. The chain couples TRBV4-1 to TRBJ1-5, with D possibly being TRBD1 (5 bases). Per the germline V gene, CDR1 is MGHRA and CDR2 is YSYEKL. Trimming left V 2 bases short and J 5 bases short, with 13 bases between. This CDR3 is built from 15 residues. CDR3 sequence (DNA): TGCGCCAGCAGCCAATCTCCAGGGAATTATCAGCCCCAGCATTTT. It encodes CASSQSPGNYQPQHF.

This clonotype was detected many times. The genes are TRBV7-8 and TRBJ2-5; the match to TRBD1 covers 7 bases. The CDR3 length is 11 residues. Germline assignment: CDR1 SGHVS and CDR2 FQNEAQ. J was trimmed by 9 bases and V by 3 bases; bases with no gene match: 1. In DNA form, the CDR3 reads TGTGCCAGCAGCTTGGGGACAGCCCAGTACTTC. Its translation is CASSLGTAQYF.